This T cell receptor (beta chain) was sequenced for a study of T cell responses to AZD1222 COVID-19 vaccine. For the study at large: Second-dose groups at about 4 or about 12 weeks were pooled. The study, taken as a whole, reports: Donors were mostly white British, more females; clonal diversity possibly underestimated.

As to this clone: The target antigen is unknown.

The repertoire was sequenced with immunoSEQ multiplex PCR; TCRdb's copy has only in-frame clones and lacks some. Of fewer than 120,000 clones listed, 92% are singletons. This sequence was found in an adult in good health. The specimen comprised peripheral blood, sampled on day 0 of AZD1222 vaccination.

The CDR3 DNA reads TGTGCCAGCAGTCCAGATAGGACTAGCGGCCCCTCCTACAATGAGCAGTTCTTC. Amino acid sequence: CASSPDRTSGPSYNEQFF. This chain uses TRBV2 with TRBJ2-1, with 10 bases identical to TRBD2. Germline lookup yields CDR1 SNHLY and CDR2 FYNNEI. This CDR3 is built from 18 residues. The J segment lost 0 bases and the V segment lost 5 bases, leaving 10 bases of the junction unmatched.